The sequence of this T cell receptor beta chain was determined in a study of shared clonotypes between healthy human individuals (dated by TCRdb to 2020 to 2021). Regarding the complete study: A few men and a couple of women, aged 18 to 49 years, made up the cohort. Per donor, three plates each were used for CD4 naive and CD4 memory, two for CD8 naive, and one for CD8 memory. The study deeply sequenced blood TCR repertoires of five healthy adults to estimate repertoire size and the extent of clonotype sharing between individuals. Libraries were prepared and TCR repertoires were sequenced by different laboratories using diverse techniques, in order to increase sequencing depth and limit assay-specific biases. Leukapheresis yielded between about 0.9 and 9.5 billion PBMCs per donor. What the work shows at the level of the full study, not this receptor alone: Sampling was limited to blood, and TCR repertoires in tissue likely differ from TCR repertoires in blood. Roughly 5% of naive CD4, approximately 3.7% of naive CD8, 2.3% of memory CD4, and around 0.42% of memory CD8 clonotypes were shared across a handful of donors. Incomplete sequencing was indicated by rarefaction of sorted-subset datasets, despite the large sequencing depth. Higher generation probabilities were observed for clonotypes shared by all four sorted-subset donors than for non-shared clonotypes. Based on pairwise subsampling, the degree of clonotype sharing among donors was expected to be affected by sequencing depth. The small number of donors limited the genetic and exposure-history diversity represented. Larger estimated clonotype richness was generally found for naive subsets than for memory subsets.

TCR CDR3 regions were amplified from genomic DNA by multiplex PCR using the deep immunoSEQ assay. Extracted genomic DNA from each cell subset was distributed evenly across all wells of several immunoSEQ 96-well plates, and each plate was treated as a replicate. For sorted subsets, each replicate PCR was loaded with 150 to 250 ng genomic DNA, equivalent to approximately 33,000 T cell genomes. Purified libraries were measured with a Qubit 3.0 fluorometer, size-checked on a Bioanalyzer 2100, and measured again with the KAPA Library Quantification kit. Every immunoSEQ 96-well plate was sequenced on a dedicated single-read 150-cycle Illumina NextSeq 550 flow cell. Per the source publication's procedure: Because the immunoSEQ output held only junctional sequences and lacked quality scores, the filtering could not match the filtering applied to full-length reads. Sequences were annotated with PyIR, a Python wrapper for IgBLAST v1.9, and V/J genes and CDR3 were assigned using IMGT germline references. Reads were filtered out if the reads had weak V/J assignments (E-value above 1e-6), no CDR3, stop codons, out-of-frame junctions, or ambiguous translated residues. V3J clonotypes were defined as sequences sharing an identical inferred V gene, J gene, and CDR3 amino acid sequence. Percentage overlap between repertoires was computed as shared unique clonotypes divided by the size of the smaller repertoire. Richness of each repertoire was evaluated using RTK rarefaction, the Chao1 estimator, and Recon v2.1 estimates of unobserved clonotypes. Generation probabilities were computed with OLGA for all TCRbeta clonotypes obtained by the gDNA method from several donors. TCRdb mirrors the immuneACCESS table, restricted to in-frame sequences. Some clones are absent from its copies; in checked studies, under half trace to an unresolved V gene, and the reason for the others is unknown. For V, J and clone size, that table is used; D and trimming come from the DNA. This sample gives 2.3 million or so clones in total; roughly 93% of them show up just once. The leading ten clones occupy under 0.45% of the sample.

Trimming removed 6 bases from V and 1 base from J, leaving 3 bases between the germline ends. From the cysteine up to the phenylalanine, the CDR3 has a length of 12 residues. The retained sequence is limited to the CDR3, 36 bases, with the frame set at the first base. CDR1 and CDR2 (MDHEN, SYDVKM) derive from the germline V gene. As to this clone: Its cognate antigen has yet to be identified. No per-base quality is available; no much larger clone lies one base away.

The donors were healthy, HIV-negative adults who had no recently reported acute infections or vaccinations. Every donor was a Caucasian adult living in Nashville, Tennessee, USA. CD4+ T cells were enriched by magnetic negative selection; naive cells were then positively selected on CD45RA, and the negative fraction formed the memory subset. Blood was obtained by leukapheresis, after which PBMCs were separated by Ficoll-Histopaque density gradient centrifugation and cryopreserved in liquid nitrogen vapor phase. Analytical flow cytometry was used to check the purity and quantity of every magnetically sorted T cell population. Genomic DNA was isolated from every sorted fraction and measured by UV absorbance on a Nanodrop 2000c.

This TCR came from a man between 18 and 35 years old in good health. Some clones in this sample may be carry-over from other donors' samples. Sequenced: naive CD4+ T cells from PBMCs. The label giving this sample's cell subset or site can be read as: CD45RA+ positively selected. Recombination connected TRBV28 to TRBJ1-4; the D gene identity is not certain. The CDR3 protein: CASRGTNEKLFF. The base sequence is TGTGCCAGCAGGGGAACTAATGAAAAACTGTTTTTT.